This is a list of T cell receptor beta chains from one sample in a study of T cells after yellow fever vaccination. TCRdb reprocessed the 5' RACE reads with MiXCR, giving one entry per CDR3 protein. The repertoire consists of around 340,000 distinct CDR3 sequences, with approximately 12% occurring once and the leading ten covering more than 3%. Sequenced material: CD4+ T cells sorted from PBMCs, taken 15 days after the yellow fever booster vaccination. Receptors were obtained from a young man who received the YFV17D yellow fever vaccine. The CDR3 runs from the conserved cysteine through the conserved F or W. D genes are given only for firm matches. Size is omitted from some rows. Given values are once, few, many or a class for expanded clones.

>TRBJ2-3|.|.|TRBV5-5
TGTGCCAGCAGCGCGCAACCGGGGGGCACAGATACGCAGTATTTT
CASSAQPGGTDTQYF
>TRBJ2-3|.|many|TRBV5-1
TGCGCCAGCAGCTCGATTAGCACAGATACGCAGTATTTT
CASSSISTDTQYF
>TRBJ1-5|TRBD1|few|TRBV6-1
TGTGCCAGCAGTGGGCTACAGGGGATGAGTCAGCCCCAGCATTTT
CASSGLQGMSQPQHF
>TRBJ2-3|.|few|TRBV4-1
TGCGCCAGCAGCCAAGTGGGGGGACAGCTCACAGATACGCAGTATTTT
CASSQVGGQLTDTQYF
>TRBJ1-4|.|.|TRBV4-2
TGTGCCAGCAGCCAAGGTGTTGAGGAGGAAAAACTGTTTTTT
CASSQGVEEEKLFF
>TRBJ1-6|TRBD1|few|TRBV2
TGTGCCAGCAGTGAAGAGGGACAGGGAACCTCACCCCTCCACTTT
CASSEEGQGTSPLHF
>TRBJ1-2|.|.|TRBV4-2
TGTGCCAGCAGCCAAGACAAAGGGAAAGGCTATGGCTACACCTTC
CASSQDKGKGYGYTF
>TRBJ2-2|.|.|TRBV7-3
TGTGCCAGCAGCAAAACCACAGGGAACACCGGGGAGCTGTTTTTT
CASSKTTGNTGELFF
>TRBJ1-1|TRBD1|few|TRBV2
TGTGCCAGCCGTTGGACAGGGACGGACACTGAAGCTTTCTTT
CASRWTGTDTEAFF
>TRBJ1-6|.|.|TRBV19
TGTGCCAGTAGGGGCAGCCGGGGTTTTTCACCCCTCCACTTT
CASRGSRGFSPLHF
>TRBJ1-6|TRBD1|.|TRBV7-3
TGTGCCAGCAGCTTAAGAGGGACAGGACATTCACCCCTCCACTTT
CASSLRGTGHSPLHF
>TRBJ2-2|.|.|TRBV20-1
TGCAGTGCTAGAGTTCCGACTGGCCCCGGGGAGCTGTTTTTT
CSARVPTGPGELFF
>TRBJ2-5|.|few|TRBV5-1
TGCGCCAGCAGCACGGACAGAGAGACCCAGTACTTC
CASSTDRETQYF
>TRBJ1-1|TRBD1|many|TRBV6-5
TGTGCCAGCAGTTCAGGGGGCGGGAACACTGAAGCTTTCTTT
CASSSGGGNTEAFF
>TRBJ1-2|.|.|TRBV10-3
TGTGCCACCCGAGACTCGTGGATCGGGGGCGCGGGAGGCTACACCTTC
CATRDSWIGGAGGYTF
>TRBJ1-1|.|.|TRBV6-1
TGTGCCAGCAGTGTCGGGGGGGGGAACACTGAAGCTTTCTTT
CASSVGGGNTEAFF
>TRBJ2-1|.|.|TRBV6-2/TRBV6-3
TGTGCCAACAGTCCGGCCCTGAGGAATGAGCAGTTCTTC
CANSPALRNEQFF
>TRBJ1-2|.|few|TRBV28
TGTGCCAGCAGTGGAGGGCAGTTCTATGGCTACACCTTC
CASSGGQFYGYTF
>TRBJ2-3|.|.|TRBV12-3/TRBV12-4
TGTGCCAGCAGTTTGACAATGACAGATACGCAGTATTTT
CASSLTMTDTQYF
>TRBJ2-1|.|.|TRBV12-3/TRBV12-4
TGTGCCAGCAGTTTGGGGGAGTACAATGAGCAGTTCTTC
CASSLGEYNEQFF
>TRBJ2-7|TRBD1|many|TRBV20-1
TGCAGTGCTACCAAGGCAGGGACAGGGGGTTACGAGCAGTACTTC
CSATKAGTGGYEQYF
>TRBJ1-6|.|many|TRBV15
TGTGCCACCAGCAATATACGGGGAGAAGGCTCACCCCTCCACTTT
CATSNIRGEGSPLHF
>TRBJ2-7|TRBD2|.|TRBV20-1
TGCAGTGCTGCTCCTAGCGGGGGGGGTTACGAGCAGTACTTC
CSAAPSGGGYEQYF
>TRBJ2-5|TRBD1|.|TRBV7-9
TGTGCCAGCAGCGGACAGGGAGAACAAGAGACCCAGTACTTC
CASSGQGEQETQYF
>TRBJ2-5|.|.|TRBV18
TGTGCCAGCTCACCTCTCTCATGGGGGGAGACCCAGTACTTC
CASSPLSWGETQYF
>TRBJ1-3|.|.|TRBV7-9
TGTGCCAGCAGCTTACGCGGTATATCTGGAAACACCATATATTTT
CASSLRGISGNTIYF
>TRBJ2-5|.|.|TRBV4-3
TGCGCCAGCAGCCAAGGCAGTGTGCCAGGACAAGAGACCCAGTACTTC
CASSQGSVPGQETQYF
>TRBJ2-2|.|.|TRBV19
TGTGCCAGTAGTATTTACACCGGGGAGCTGTTTTTT
CASSIYTGELFF
>TRBJ1-2|.|few|TRBV12-3/TRBV12-4
TGTGCCAGCAGTGAGGGTAGGCGGGGGACCTTC
CASSEGRRGTF
>TRBJ2-5|.|few|TRBV20-1
TGCAGTGCTAGGACTAGACAAGAGACCCAGTACTTC
CSARTRQETQYF
>TRBJ2-1|TRBD1|.|TRBV12-3/TRBV12-4
TGTGCCAGCAGTTTGACCTGGGACAGGGTAGACAATGAGCAGTTCTTC
CASSLTWDRVDNEQFF
>TRBJ2-7|.|few|TRBV5-4
TGTGCCAGCAGCTTGGGCCCCCGGGACCGCTACGAGCAGTACTTC
CASSLGPRDRYEQYF
>TRBJ2-5|TRBD1|.|TRBV11-3
TGTGCCAGCAGCTTCACCGGAACAGGGGGGCCAGAGACCCAGTACTTC
CASSFTGTGGPETQYF
>TRBJ2-1|.|.|TRBV27
TGTGCCAGCAGTTTCCGGGGGTCTACTGAGCAGTTCTTC
CASSFRGSTEQFF
>TRBJ1-1|.|.|TRBV6-5
TGTGCCAGCAGCCCCCACGCGCCAGAAATGAACACTGAAGCTTTCTTT
CASSPHAPEMNTEAFF
>TRBJ2-3|.|.|TRBV9
TGTGCCAGCAGCGTACTTCGACAAATTGATACGCAGTATTTT
CASSVLRQIDTQYF
>TRBJ2-1|TRBD1|.|TRBV2
TGTGCCAGAAGGACAGGGGCGACCTACAATGAGCAGTTCTTC
CARRTGATYNEQFF
>TRBJ1-4|.|few|TRBV12-3/TRBV12-4
TGTGCCAGCAGTTTTCTTTCGTGGAATGCGAGACAAGAAAAACTGTTTTTT
CASSFLSWNARQEKLFF
>TRBJ2-3|TRBD2|.|TRBV18
TGTGCCAGCTCACCACCCTCCGGCGGGGGGATAGATACGCAGTATTTT
CASSPPSGGGIDTQYF
>TRBJ1-1|TRBD1|.|TRBV20-1
TGCAGTGCTAGAGGAACAGGGGGGACTGAAGCTTTCTTT
CSARGTGGTEAFF
>TRBJ1-2|TRBD1|few|TRBV6-2/TRBV6-3
TGTGCCAGCAGCCCGACAGGGCGGCATGGCTACACCTTC
CASSPTGRHGYTF
>TRBJ2-3|TRBD1|few|TRBV23-1
TGCGCCAGCAGTCAACCTCCTCTACGGACAGGGATCACAGATACGCAGTATTTT
CASSQPPLRTGITDTQYF
>TRBJ2-1|.|many|TRBV20-1
TGCAGTGCCGCTACTTTGGGCTCATACAATGAGCAGTTCTTC
CSAATLGSYNEQFF
>TRBJ2-3|TRBD2|.|TRBV11-2
TGTGCCAGCAGCCCCCGGCCTAGCGGGGGGGGGGATACGCAGTATTTT
CASSPRPSGGGDTQYF
>TRBJ2-3|TRBD1|few|TRBV20-1
TGCAGTGCTAGAGTACAGGGGCGACGATATACGCAGTATTTT
CSARVQGRRYTQYF
>TRBJ2-7|.|.|TRBV9
TGTGCCAGCAGCGTAGTCCCCGGATCCTCCTACGAGCAGTACTTC
CASSVVPGSSYEQYF
>TRBJ2-7|.|.|TRBV15
TGTGCCACCAGCAGAGATCAAGCACGGAACTACGAGCAGTACTTC
CATSRDQARNYEQYF
>TRBJ2-1|.|.|TRBV6-5
TGTGCCAGCACCCGGGACGGATCCTACAATGAGCAGTTCTTC
CASTRDGSYNEQFF
>TRBJ2-1|.|few|TRBV11-2
TGTGCCAGCAGCTTAGTCCGGACCGGACCGGAGCAGTTCTTC
CASSLVRTGPEQFF
>TRBJ2-2|.|few|TRBV18
TGTGCCAGCTCACCCCTACTCGGCGGGGAGAACACCGGGGAGCTGTTTTTT
CASSPLLGGENTGELFF